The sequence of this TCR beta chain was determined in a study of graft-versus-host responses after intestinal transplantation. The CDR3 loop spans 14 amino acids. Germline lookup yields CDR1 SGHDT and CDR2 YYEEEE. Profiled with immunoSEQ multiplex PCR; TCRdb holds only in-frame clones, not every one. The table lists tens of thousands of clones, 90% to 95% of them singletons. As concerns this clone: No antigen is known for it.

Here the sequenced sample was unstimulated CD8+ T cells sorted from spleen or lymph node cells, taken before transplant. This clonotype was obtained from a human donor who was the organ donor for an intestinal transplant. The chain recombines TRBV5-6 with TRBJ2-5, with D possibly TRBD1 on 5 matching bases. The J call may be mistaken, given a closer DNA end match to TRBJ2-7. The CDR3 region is CASSLKDMMYEQYF. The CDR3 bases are TGTGCCAGCAGCTTGAAGGACATGATGTACGAGCAGTACTTC.